The text below deals with one T cell receptor (beta chain). The target of this receptor is not known. No qualities accompany the bases; no much larger clone lies one base away. The library was made by PCR. Reads for this sample came from an Illumina HiSeq 2000. TCRdb itself trimmed the public reads at Q25 with fastp, ran MiXCR and retained productive beta chains. Merged by CDR3 protein, the rows form single entries marked with the most common genes and DNA. This sample comprises roughly 12,000 distinct CDR3 sequences, just under 55% of them detected only once. In total, the top ten clones hold roughly 45% of the sample. The record originates from a study of tumor-infiltrating lymphocytes in oesophageal squamous cell carcinoma (dated by TCRdb to the mid-2010s). The V and J ends are trimmed by 0 bases and 3 bases, leaving 19 bases between them. The germline V gene gives CDR1 as SGHAT and CDR2 as FQNNGV. Spanning cysteine to phenylalanine, the CDR3 consists of 18 amino acids. The DNA shown is the 54-base CDR3, in frame from base 1.

The source material was esophageal tumor tissue. The receptor was isolated from a female donor with esophageal squamous cell carcinoma. The chain was built from TRBV11-2 and TRBJ2-3; a tentative D call is TRBD2 (5 bases match). The DNA sequence follows: TGTGCCAGCAGCTTAGATCGAATCCAAAGAGGGTGGACAGATACGCAGTATTTT. Its protein is CASSLDRIQRGWTDTQYF.